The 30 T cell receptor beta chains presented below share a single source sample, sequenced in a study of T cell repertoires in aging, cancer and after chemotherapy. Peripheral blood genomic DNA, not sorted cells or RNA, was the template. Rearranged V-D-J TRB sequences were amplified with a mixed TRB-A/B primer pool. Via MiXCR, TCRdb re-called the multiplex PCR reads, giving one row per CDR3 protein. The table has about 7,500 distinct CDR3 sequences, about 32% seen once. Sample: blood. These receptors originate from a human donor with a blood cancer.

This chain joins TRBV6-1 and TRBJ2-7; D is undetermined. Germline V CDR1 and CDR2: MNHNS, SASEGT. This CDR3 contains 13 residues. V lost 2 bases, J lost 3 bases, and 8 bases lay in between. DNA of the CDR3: TGTGCCAGCAGTGAATTTCCCGACTACGAGCAGTACTTC. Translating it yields CASSEFPDYEQYF.

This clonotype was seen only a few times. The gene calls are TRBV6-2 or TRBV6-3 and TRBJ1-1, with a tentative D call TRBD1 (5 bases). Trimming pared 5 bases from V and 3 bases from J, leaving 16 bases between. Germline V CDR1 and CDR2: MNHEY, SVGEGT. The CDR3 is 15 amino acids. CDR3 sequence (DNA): TGTGCCAGCAGTCCAGGGATTAGGGAGTACACTGAAGCTTTCTTT. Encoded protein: CASSPGIREYTEAFF.

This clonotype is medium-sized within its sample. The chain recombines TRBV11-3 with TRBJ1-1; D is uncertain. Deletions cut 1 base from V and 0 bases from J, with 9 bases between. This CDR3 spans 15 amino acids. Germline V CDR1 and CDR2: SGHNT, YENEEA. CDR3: CASSLAYGMNTEAFF. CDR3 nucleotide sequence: TGTGCCAGCAGCTTAGCTTACGGTATGAACACTGAAGCTTTCTTT.

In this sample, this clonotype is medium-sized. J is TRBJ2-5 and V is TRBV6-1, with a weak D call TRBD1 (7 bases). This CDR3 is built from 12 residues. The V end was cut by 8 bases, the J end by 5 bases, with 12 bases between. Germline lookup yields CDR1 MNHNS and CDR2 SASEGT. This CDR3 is CASRAGGETQYF. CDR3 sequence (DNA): TGTGCCAGCCGAGCAGGGGGGGAGACCCAGTACTTC.

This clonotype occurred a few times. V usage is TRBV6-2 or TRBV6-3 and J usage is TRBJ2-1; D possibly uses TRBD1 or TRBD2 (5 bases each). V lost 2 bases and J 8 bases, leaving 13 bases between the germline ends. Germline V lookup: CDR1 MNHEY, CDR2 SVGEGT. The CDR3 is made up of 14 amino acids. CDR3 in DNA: TGTGCCAGCAGTTACCCCCAGGGAGTCTATGAGCAGTTCTTC. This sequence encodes CASSYPQGVYEQFF.

CDR3 loop: CASSDSGGAGDTQYF. The CDR3, as DNA: TGTGCCAGCAGTGACTCCGGGGGCGCTGGAGATACGCAGTATTTT. The chain couples TRBV6-4 to TRBJ2-3, with D possibly being TRBD1 or TRBD2 (6 bases each). The CDR3 has 15 residues. Trimming shortened V by 0 bases and J by 5 bases, and 12 bases separated the two germline ends. From germline, CDR1 is MRHNA and CDR2 SNTAGT.

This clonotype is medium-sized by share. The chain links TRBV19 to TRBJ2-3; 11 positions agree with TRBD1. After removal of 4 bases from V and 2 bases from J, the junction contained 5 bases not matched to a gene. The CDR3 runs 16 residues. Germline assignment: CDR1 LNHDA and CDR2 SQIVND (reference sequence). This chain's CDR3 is CASSRGQGGLTDTQYF. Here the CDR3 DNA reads TGTGCCAGTAGTAGGGGACAGGGGGGGCTCACAGATACGCAGTATTTT.

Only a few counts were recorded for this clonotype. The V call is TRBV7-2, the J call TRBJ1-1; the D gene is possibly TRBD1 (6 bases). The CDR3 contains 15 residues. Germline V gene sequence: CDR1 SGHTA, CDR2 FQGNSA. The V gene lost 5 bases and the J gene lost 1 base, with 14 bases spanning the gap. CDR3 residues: CASSLRAGANTEAFF. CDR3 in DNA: TGTGCCAGCAGCCTCCGAGCAGGGGCGAACACTGAAGCTTTCTTT.

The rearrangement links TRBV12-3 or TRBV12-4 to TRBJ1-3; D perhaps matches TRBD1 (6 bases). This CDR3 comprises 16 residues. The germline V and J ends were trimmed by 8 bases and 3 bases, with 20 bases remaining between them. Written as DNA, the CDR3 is TGTGCCAGCGCTTCCAGCAGGGGCCCAGTTGGAAACACCATATATTTT. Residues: CASASSRGPVGNTIYF.

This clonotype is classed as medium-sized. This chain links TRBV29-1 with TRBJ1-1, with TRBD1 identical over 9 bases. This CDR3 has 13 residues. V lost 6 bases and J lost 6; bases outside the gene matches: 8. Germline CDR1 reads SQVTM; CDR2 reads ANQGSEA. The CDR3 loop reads CSVDRGSVPEAFF. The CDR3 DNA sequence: TGCAGCGTGGACAGGGGATCAGTCCCTGAAGCTTTCTTT.

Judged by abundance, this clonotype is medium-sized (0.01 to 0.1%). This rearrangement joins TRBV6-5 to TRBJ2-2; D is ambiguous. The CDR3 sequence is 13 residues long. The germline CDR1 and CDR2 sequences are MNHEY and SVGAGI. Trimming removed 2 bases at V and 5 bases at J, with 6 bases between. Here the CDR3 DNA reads TGTGCCAGCAGTTACCTGATAACCGGGGAGCTGTTTTTT. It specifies CASSYLITGELFF.

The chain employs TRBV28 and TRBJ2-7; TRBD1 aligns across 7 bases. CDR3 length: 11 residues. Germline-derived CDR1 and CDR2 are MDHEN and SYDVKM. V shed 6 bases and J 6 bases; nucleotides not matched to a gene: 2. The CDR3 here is CASRQGVEQYF. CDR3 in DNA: TGTGCCAGCAGGCAGGGGGTCGAGCAGTACTTC.

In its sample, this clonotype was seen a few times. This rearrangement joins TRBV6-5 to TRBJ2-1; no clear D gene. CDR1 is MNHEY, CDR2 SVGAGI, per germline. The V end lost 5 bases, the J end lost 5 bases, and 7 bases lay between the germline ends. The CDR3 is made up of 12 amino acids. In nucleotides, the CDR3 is TGTGCCAGCAGTGTGACGAACAATGAGCAGTTCTTC. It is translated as CASSVTNNEQFF.

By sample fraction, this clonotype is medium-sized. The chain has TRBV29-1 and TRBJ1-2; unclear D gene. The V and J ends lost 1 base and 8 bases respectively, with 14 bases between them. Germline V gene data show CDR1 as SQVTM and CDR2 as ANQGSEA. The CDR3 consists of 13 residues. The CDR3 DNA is TGCAGCGTTGAAGTAGGGAGAAGAGGCGGCTACACCTTC. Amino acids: CSVEVGRRGGYTF.

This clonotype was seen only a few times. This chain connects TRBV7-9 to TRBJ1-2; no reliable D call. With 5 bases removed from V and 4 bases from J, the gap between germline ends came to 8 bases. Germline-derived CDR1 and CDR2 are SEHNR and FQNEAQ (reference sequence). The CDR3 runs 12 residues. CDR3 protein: CASSPGGYGYTF. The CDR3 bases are TGTGCCAGCAGCCCGGGCGGCTATGGCTACACCTTC. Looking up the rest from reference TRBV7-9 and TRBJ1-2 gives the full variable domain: DTGVSQNPRHKITKRGQNVTFRCDPISEHNRLYWYRQTLGQGPEFLTYFQNEAQLEKSRLLSDRFSAERPKGSFSTLEIQRTEQGDSAMYLCASSPGGYGYTFGSGTRLTVV.

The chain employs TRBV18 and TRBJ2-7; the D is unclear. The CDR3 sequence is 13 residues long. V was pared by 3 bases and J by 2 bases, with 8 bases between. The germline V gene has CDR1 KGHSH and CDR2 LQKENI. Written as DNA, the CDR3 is TGTGCCAGCTCACCTGAAACGGCCTACGAGCAGTACTTC. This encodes CASSPETAYEQYF.

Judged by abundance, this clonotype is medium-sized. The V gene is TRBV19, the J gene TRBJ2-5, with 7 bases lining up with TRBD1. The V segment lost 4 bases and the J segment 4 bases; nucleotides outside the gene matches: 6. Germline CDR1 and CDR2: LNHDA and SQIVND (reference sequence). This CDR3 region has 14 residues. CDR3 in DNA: TGTGCCAGTAGTACCACACAGGGGTCAGAGACCCAGTACTTC. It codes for CASSTTQGSETQYF. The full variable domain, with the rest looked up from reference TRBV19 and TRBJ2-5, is DGGITQSPKYLFRKEGQNVTLSCEQNLNHDAMYWYRQDPGQGLRLIYYSQIVNDFQKGDIAEGYSVSREKKESFPLTVTSAQKNPTAFYLCASSTTQGSETQYFGPGTRLLVL.

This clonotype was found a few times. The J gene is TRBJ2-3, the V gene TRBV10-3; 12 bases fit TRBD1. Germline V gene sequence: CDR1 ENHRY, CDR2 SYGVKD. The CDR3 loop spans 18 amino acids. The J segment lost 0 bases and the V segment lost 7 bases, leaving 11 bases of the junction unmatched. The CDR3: CAIMGGQGASGSTDTQYF. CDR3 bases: TGTGCCATCATGGGGGGACAGGGGGCGTCGGGGAGCACAGATACGCAGTATTTT.

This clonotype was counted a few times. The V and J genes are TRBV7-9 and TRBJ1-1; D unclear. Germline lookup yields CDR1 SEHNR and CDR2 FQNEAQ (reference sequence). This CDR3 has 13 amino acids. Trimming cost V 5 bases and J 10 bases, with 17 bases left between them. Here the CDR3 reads CASSIPTVARAFF. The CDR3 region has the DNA TGTGCCAGCAGCATACCGACGGTGGCTCGAGCTTTCTTT.

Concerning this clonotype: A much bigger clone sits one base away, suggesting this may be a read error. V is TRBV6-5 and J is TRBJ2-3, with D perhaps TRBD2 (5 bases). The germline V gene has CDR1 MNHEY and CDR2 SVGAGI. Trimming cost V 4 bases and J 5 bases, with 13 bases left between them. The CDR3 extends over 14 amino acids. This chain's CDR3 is CASSSRGNGDTQYF. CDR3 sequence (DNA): TGTGCCAGCAGTTCCCGGGGAAATGGAGATACGCAGTATTTT.

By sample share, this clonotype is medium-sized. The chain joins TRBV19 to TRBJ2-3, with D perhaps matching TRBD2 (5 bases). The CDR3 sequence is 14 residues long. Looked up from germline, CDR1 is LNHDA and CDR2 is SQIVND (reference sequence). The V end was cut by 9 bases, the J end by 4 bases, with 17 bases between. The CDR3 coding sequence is TGTGCCAGCAGCGGAACCCGTGGGGCAGATACGCAGTATTTT. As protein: CASSGTRGADTQYF.

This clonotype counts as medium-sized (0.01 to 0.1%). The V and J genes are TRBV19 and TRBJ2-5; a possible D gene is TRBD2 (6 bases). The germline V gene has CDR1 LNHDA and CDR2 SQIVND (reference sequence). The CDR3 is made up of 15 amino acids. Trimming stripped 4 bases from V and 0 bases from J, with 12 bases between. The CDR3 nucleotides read TGTGCCAGTAGTAGAGGAGGAGGGCACCAAGAGACCCAGTACTTC. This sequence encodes CASSRGGGHQETQYF. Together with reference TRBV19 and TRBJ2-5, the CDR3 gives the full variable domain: DGGITQSPKYLFRKEGQNVTLSCEQNLNHDAMYWYRQDPGQGLRLIYYSQIVNDFQKGDIAEGYSVSREKKESFPLTVTSAQKNPTAFYLCASSRGGGHQETQYFGPGTRLLVL.

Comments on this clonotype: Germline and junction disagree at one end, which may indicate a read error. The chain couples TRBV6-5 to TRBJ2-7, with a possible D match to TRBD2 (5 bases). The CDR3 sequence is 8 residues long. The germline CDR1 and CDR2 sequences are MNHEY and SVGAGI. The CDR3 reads CASPTRAW. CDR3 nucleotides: TGTGCCAGCCCCACGAGGGCTTGG.

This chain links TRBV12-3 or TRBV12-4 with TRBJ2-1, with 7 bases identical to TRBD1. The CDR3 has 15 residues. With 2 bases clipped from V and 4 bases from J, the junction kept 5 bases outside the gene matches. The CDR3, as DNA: TGTGCCAGCAGTTTATCCCCGGACAGGTACAATGAGCAGTTCTTC. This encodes CASSLSPDRYNEQFF.

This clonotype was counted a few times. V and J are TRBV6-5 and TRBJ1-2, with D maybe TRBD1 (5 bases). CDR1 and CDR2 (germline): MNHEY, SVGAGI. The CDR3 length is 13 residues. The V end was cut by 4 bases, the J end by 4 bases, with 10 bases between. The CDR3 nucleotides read TGTGCCAGCAGTTCCCCTGGGGGCTATGGCTACACCTTC. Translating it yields CASSSPGGYGYTF.

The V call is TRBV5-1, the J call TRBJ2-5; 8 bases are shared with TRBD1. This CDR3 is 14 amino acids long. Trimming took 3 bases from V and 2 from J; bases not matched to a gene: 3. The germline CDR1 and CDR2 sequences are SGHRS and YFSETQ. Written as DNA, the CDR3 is TGCGCCAGCAGCTGGGGACAGGCTCAAGAGACCCAGTACTTC. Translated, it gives CASSWGQAQETQYF.

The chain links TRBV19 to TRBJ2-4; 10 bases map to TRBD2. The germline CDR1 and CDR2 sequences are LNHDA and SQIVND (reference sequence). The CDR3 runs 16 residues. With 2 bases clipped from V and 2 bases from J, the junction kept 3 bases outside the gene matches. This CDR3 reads CASSIFSGGSKNIQYF. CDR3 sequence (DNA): TGTGCCAGTAGTATATTTAGCGGGGGGTCCAAAAACATTCAGTACTTC.

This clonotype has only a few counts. The CDR3 bases are TGTGCCAGCATTCAGGGAGGGAAAAACATTCAGTACTTC. Translated, it gives CASIQGGKNIQYF. The chain is built from TRBV12-3 or TRBV12-4 and TRBJ2-4; TRBD2 matches at 7 bases. CDR3 size: 13 residues. J was trimmed by 4 bases and V by 7 bases; bases with no gene match: 4.

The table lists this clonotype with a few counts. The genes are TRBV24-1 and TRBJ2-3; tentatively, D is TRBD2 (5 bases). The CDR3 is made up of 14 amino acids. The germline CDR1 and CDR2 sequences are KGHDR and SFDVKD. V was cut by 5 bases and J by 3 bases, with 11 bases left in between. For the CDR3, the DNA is TGTGCCACCAGTGTCCCTGGACTGACAGATACGCAGTATTTT. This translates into CATSVPGLTDTQYF.

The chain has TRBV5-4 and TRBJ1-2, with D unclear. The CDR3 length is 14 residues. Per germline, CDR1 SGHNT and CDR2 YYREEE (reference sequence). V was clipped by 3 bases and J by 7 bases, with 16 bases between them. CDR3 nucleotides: TGTGCCAGCAGCTCATCGCCGGGCTCGGGTGGCTACACCTTC. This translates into CASSSSPGSGGYTF.